Below, 29 T cell receptor beta chains from the same sample are listed, as sequenced in a study of T cells in Graves' hyperthyroidism and ophthalmopathy. Authors of the study amplified TCR beta CDR3 regions from RNA transcripts. The TCR CDR3 first-round RT-PCR relied on the HTBI primer set. TCRdb ran MiXCR on the multiplex PCR reads and lists one entry per CDR3 protein. Seen here are roughly 710,000 distinct CDR3 sequences, over 35% observed once, and the top ten hold roughly 31%. Sequencing used blood. The origin of the receptors is a woman between 40 and 55 years old with Graves' hyperthyroidism.

This clonotype was counted only a few times. The chain couples TRBV11-2 to TRBJ1-5; the D gene is possibly TRBD1 (5 bases). CDR1 and CDR2 (germline): SGHAT, FQNNGV. Trimming left V 1 base short and J 6 bases short, with 13 bases between. The CDR3 has 15 amino acids. The CDR3 is CASSLVIGAGQPQHF. CDR3 sequence (DNA): TGTGCCAGCAGCTTAGTAATCGGGGCTGGTCAGCCCCAGCATTTT.

This clonotype was recorded many times. The chain links TRBV20-1 to TRBJ2-5; tentatively, D is TRBD2 (7 bases). CDR1 is DFQATT and CDR2 is SNEGSKA in the germline V gene (reference sequence). The CDR3 runs to 13 residues. Trimming removed 3 bases at V and 6 bases at J, with 14 bases between. The CDR3 region has the DNA TGCAGTGCTAGGGGAGGGGGTGCCAAGACCCAGTACTTC. Translating gives CSARGGGAKTQYF.

In its sample, this clonotype was seen a few times. The chain joins TRBV7-9 to TRBJ2-3, with D possibly matching TRBD1 (6 bases). V was clipped by 5 bases and J by 0 bases, with 9 bases between them. The CDR3 spans 14 residues. CDR1 and CDR2 from the germline V gene are SEHNR and FQNEAQ (reference sequence). CDR3 residues: CASSLQGSTDTQYF. The CDR3 DNA is TGTGCCAGCAGCCTGCAGGGGAGCACAGATACGCAGTATTTT.

V and J are TRBV19 and TRBJ2-5; D call uncertain. The germline CDR1 and CDR2 sequences are LNHDA and SQIVND (reference sequence). The CDR3 extends over 13 amino acids. V was shortened by 6 bases and J by 2 bases, with 10 bases between the two germline ends. The CDR3 spells CASRKDGQETQYF. The CDR3 DNA sequence: TGTGCCAGTAGGAAGGACGGACAAGAGACCCAGTACTTC.

The chain couples TRBV15 to TRBJ2-1, with D unclear. With 6 bases removed from V and 9 bases from J, the gap between germline ends came to 9 bases. The CDR3 is made up of 11 amino acids. Germline V gene lookup returns CDR1 LNHNV and CDR2 YYDKDF (reference sequence). The CDR3 sequence is CATREWGEQFF. The CDR3 DNA is TGTGCCACCAGGGAGTGGGGTGAGCAGTTCTTC.

The genes are TRBV29-1 and TRBJ2-3; no reliable D call. CDR3 size: 12 residues. V was pared by 6 bases and J by 0 bases, with 7 bases between. Germline lookup yields CDR1 SQVTM and CDR2 ANQGSEA. CDR3 residues: CSVKGSTDTQYF. CDR3 in DNA: TGCAGCGTGAAAGGGAGCACAGATACGCAGTATTTT.

Points on this clonotype: It may be a read error: a sequence one base away is much more abundant. The chain employs TRBV10-2 and TRBJ2-5, with 9 bases matching TRBD1. Germline CDR1 WSHSY, CDR2 SAAADI. This CDR3 spans 15 amino acids. V shed 2 bases and J 7 bases; nucleotides not matched to a gene: 8. The CDR3 DNA sequence: TGCGCCAGCAGTGAGACAGGGGGCTTCGAAGGGACCCAGTACTTC. Residues: CASSETGGFEGTQYF.

As concerns this clonotype: The junction differs from germline at one of its ends, possibly a read error. The chain carries TRBV7-2 and TRBJ1-2, with a tentative D call TRBD1 (6 bases). CDR1 SGHTA and CDR2 FQGNSA come from the germline V gene. CDR3 length: 13 amino acids. In DNA, the CDR3 is TGTGCCGGCAGCTTAACAGGGAACTATGGCTACACCTTC. This translates into CAGSLTGNYGYTF.

This clonotype turned up a few times. V is TRBV12-3 or TRBV12-4 and J is TRBJ1-1; D might be TRBD1 (5 bases). There are 14 residues in the CDR3. Trimming cost V 6 bases and J 3 bases, with 14 bases left between them. DNA for the CDR3: TGTGCCAGCAGCCGGGACCGGGGGGACACTGAAGCTTTCTTT. It translates to CASSRDRGDTEAFF.

This clonotype has at least ten counts. The V call is TRBV19, the J call TRBJ1-6; the D is unclear. The CDR3 covers 13 residues. The V gene's germline CDR1 is LNHDA and CDR2 SQIVND (reference sequence). V dropped 7 bases and J dropped 5 bases, with 9 bases sitting between them. CDR3 sequence: CASTGGNNSPLHF. The CDR3 DNA is TGTGCCAGTACAGGAGGGAATAATTCACCCCTCCACTTT.

The gene calls are TRBV6-6 and TRBJ2-7, with 7 bases matching TRBD1. The CDR3 runs to 14 residues. Looked up from germline, CDR1 is MNHNY and CDR2 is SVGAGI (reference sequence). Trimming cost V 7 bases and J 2 bases; bases outside gene matches: 8. The CDR3 DNA sequence: TGTGCCAGCATCCTCCGCAGGGGGACCTACGAGCAGTACTTC. Its protein product is CASILRRGTYEQYF.

The CDR3 protein is CASSFEGQGPPGANVLTF. CDR3 in DNA: TGTGCCAGCAGCTTTGAGGGACAGGGACCTCCTGGGGCCAACGTCCTGACTTTC. The gene calls are TRBV11-2 and TRBJ2-6; 9 positions agree with TRBD1. Germline V gene sequence: CDR1 SGHAT, CDR2 FQNNGV. This CDR3 has 18 amino acids. Losses at the gene ends were 3 bases for V and 2 bases for J; bases not matched to a gene: 8.

This chain uses TRBV7-9 with TRBJ2-5, with TRBD1 identical over 8 bases. This CDR3 has 11 amino acids. Germline values: CDR1 SEHNR, CDR2 FQNEAQ (reference sequence). The CDR3 protein is CGQGARETQYF. The CDR3 DNA sequence: TGTGGTCAGGGGGCGCGGGAGACCCAGTACTTC.

The table lists this clonotype with a few counts. The chain employs TRBV12-3 or TRBV12-4 and TRBJ1-2; D ambiguous. This CDR3 has 11 residues. Deletions cut 7 bases from V and 4 bases from J, with 7 bases between. CDR3: CASKSAYGYTF. The CDR3 nucleotides are TGTGCCAGCAAGTCTGCCTATGGCTACACCTTC.

V and J are TRBV5-1 and TRBJ2-5; 12 bases agree with TRBD2. The V gene end was trimmed by 5 bases and the J gene end by 4 bases; junction bases not matched to a gene: 15. This CDR3 is 18 amino acids long. The germline gives CDR1 SGHRS, CDR2 YFSETQ. Here the CDR3 reads CASSLTIAPGLAGETQYF. The DNA of the CDR3 is TGCGCCAGCAGTCTGACCATCGCGCCGGGACTAGCGGGAGAGACCCAGTACTTC. The complete variable domain, with remaining parts taken from reference TRBV5-1 and TRBJ2-5, reads KAGVTQTPRYLIKTRGQQVTLSCSPISGHRSVSWYQQTPGQGLQFLFEYFSETQRNKGNFPGRFSGRQFSNSRSEMNVSTLELGDSALYLCASSLTIAPGLAGETQYFGPGTRLLVL.

To note about this clonotype: This may arise from a read error, as a much more abundant clone is one base away. This chain connects TRBV7-6 to TRBJ2-5; D remains unclear. The CDR3 is made up of 11 amino acids. Trimming pared 8 bases from V and 7 bases from J, leaving 11 bases between. Germline V CDR1 and CDR2: SGHVS, FNYEAQ. The CDR3 here is CASGFVGTQYF. Written as DNA, the CDR3 is TGTGCCAGCGGATTCGTAGGGACCCAGTACTTC.

This clonotype appeared a few times. The chain employs TRBV12-3 or TRBV12-4 and TRBJ2-2, with D hard to call. The CDR3 is 13 amino acids. V gave up 2 bases and J gave up 6 bases, with 7 bases separating them. CDR3 sequence reads: CASSLFGSGELFF. The CDR3 region has the DNA TGTGCCAGCAGTTTATTTGGATCCGGGGAGCTGTTTTTT.

This clonotype occurred a few times. The chain links TRBV9 to TRBJ1-2; D is perhaps TRBD1 (6 bases). Germline CDR1 reads SGDLS; CDR2 reads YYNGEE. The CDR3 has 15 residues. The V end was cut by 3 bases, the J end by 4 bases, with 16 bases between. CDR3 sequence (DNA): TGTGCCAGCAGCGGATACACAGGGAACACCTATGGCTACACCTTC. This encodes CASSGYTGNTYGYTF.

This clonotype was seen a handful of times. The J gene is TRBJ2-7, the V gene TRBV19; D is perhaps TRBD1 (5 bases). The CDR3 has 14 amino acids. Germline-derived CDR1 and CDR2 are LNHDA and SQIVND (reference sequence). V gave up 0 bases and J gave up 3 bases, with 9 bases separating them. The CDR3 DNA follows: TGTGCCAGTAGTATAGAGACAGAGAGCTACGAGCAGTACTTC. Protein: CASSIETESYEQYF. The complete variable domain, with remaining parts taken from reference TRBV19 and TRBJ2-7, reads DGGITQSPKYLFRKEGQNVTLSCEQNLNHDAMYWYRQDPGQGLRLIYYSQIVNDFQKGDIAEGYSVSREKKESFPLTVTSAQKNPTAFYLCASSIETESYEQYFGPGTRLTVT.

In the case of this clonotype: A read error may explain this, as a much larger clone is one base away. The chain has TRBV29-1 and TRBJ2-7, with 11 bases lining up with TRBD1. The V gene's germline CDR1 is SQVTM and CDR2 ANQGSEA. V lost 4 bases to trimming and J lost 3 bases; unmatched junction nucleotides: 2. The CDR3 runs to 13 residues. Here the CDR3 reads CSVGDRGSYEQYF. The CDR3 DNA reads TGCAGCGTTGGGGACAGGGGGAGCTACGAGCAGTACTTC.

Remarks on this clonotype: An end of the junction differs from the germline gene, which may be a read error. The chain joins TRBV10-1 to TRBJ1-2, with unresolved D. Germline V gene lookup returns CDR1 WNHNN and CDR2 SYGVQD (reference sequence). The CDR3 is 13 residues long. Here the CDR3 reads CAGSARANYGYTF. As DNA, the CDR3 is TGCGCCGGCAGTGCACGCGCCAACTATGGCTACACCTTC.

This clonotype turned up a few times. This rearrangement joins TRBV9 to TRBJ1-2; D is uncertain. The V gene's germline CDR1 is SGDLS and CDR2 YYNGEE. V lost 0 bases and J 5 bases, leaving 14 bases between the germline ends. The CDR3 contains 15 residues. For the CDR3, the DNA is TGTGCCAGCAGCGTAGATCCCAGTGGAACTTATGGCTACACCTTC. Amino acids: CASSVDPSGTYGYTF.

Note on this clonotype: With a much larger clone just one base away, this may be a read error. The V and J genes are TRBV2 and TRBJ1-4; no clear D gene. The CDR3 runs 14 residues. CDR1 and CDR2 from the germline V gene are SNHLY and FYNNEI. The CDR3, as DNA: TGTGCCGGCAGTGAAACAGCAACTAATGAAAAACTGTTTTTT. Residues: CAGSETATNEKLFF.

As for this clonotype: In this CDR3 the conserved last residue, phenylalanine or tryptophan, is missing, so a read error is likely. The DNA is omitted, as the CDR3 cannot be located on it reliably, and the CDR3 follows TCRdb's listing. The rearrangement links TRBV7-9 to TRBJ1-3. The CDR3 sequence runs 8 residues, both termini included. Germline lookup yields CDR1 SEHNR and CDR2 FQNEAQ (reference sequence). CDR3 region: CASSPGLA.

V gene TRBV5-6 combines with J gene TRBJ2-5; D call uncertain. Germline V gives CDR1 SGHDT, CDR2 YYEEEE. The V end was cut by 5 bases, the J end by 4 bases, with 6 bases between. CDR3 length: 11 residues. In DNA, the CDR3 is TGTGCCAGCAGAAAAAGAGAGACCCAGTACTTC. The encoded protein is CASRKRETQYF.

The DNA for the CDR3 is TGTGCCAGCAGCTTCCGGACTAGCGAGGTCTCCTACGAGCAGTACTTC. Translation: CASSFRTSEVSYEQYF. This chain links TRBV7-2 with TRBJ2-7; 9 bases are a match to TRBD2. The V gene's germline CDR1 is SGHTA and CDR2 FQGNSA. Losses at the gene ends were 3 bases for V and 0 bases for J; bases not matched to a gene: 6. The CDR3 extends over 16 amino acids.

The chain links TRBV29-1 to TRBJ2-7, with TRBD1 matching 7 bases. Germline loops: CDR1 SQVTM, CDR2 ANQGSEA. The V gene end was trimmed by 2 bases and the J gene end by 3 bases; junction bases not matched to a gene: 4. The CDR3 spans 13 residues. The CDR3 DNA reads TGCAGCGTTGAATTCGCAGGGGGCTACGAGCAGTACTTC. Encoded protein: CSVEFAGGYEQYF.

The V and J genes are TRBV6-1 and TRBJ2-7, with D possibly matching TRBD1 (6 bases). The V end was cut by 6 bases, the J end by 5 bases, with 11 bases between. The CDR3 extends over 12 amino acids. Per the germline V gene, CDR1 is MNHNS and CDR2 is SASEGT. The CDR3 is CASSPHRDEQYF. In nucleotides, the CDR3 is TGTGCCAGCAGCCCGCACAGGGACGAGCAGTACTTC.

Details on this clonotype: Compared with germline, one end of the junction differs, possibly owing to a read error. This sequence joins TRBV19 and TRBJ2-2; TRBD2 matches at 10 bases. This CDR3 has 16 amino acids. Germline values: CDR1 LNHDA, CDR2 SQIVND (reference sequence). The CDR3 protein is CAGSSPSGGNTGELFF. CDR3 nucleotide sequence: TGTGCCGGTAGTAGTCCTAGCGGGGGCAACACCGGGGAGCTGTTTTTT.